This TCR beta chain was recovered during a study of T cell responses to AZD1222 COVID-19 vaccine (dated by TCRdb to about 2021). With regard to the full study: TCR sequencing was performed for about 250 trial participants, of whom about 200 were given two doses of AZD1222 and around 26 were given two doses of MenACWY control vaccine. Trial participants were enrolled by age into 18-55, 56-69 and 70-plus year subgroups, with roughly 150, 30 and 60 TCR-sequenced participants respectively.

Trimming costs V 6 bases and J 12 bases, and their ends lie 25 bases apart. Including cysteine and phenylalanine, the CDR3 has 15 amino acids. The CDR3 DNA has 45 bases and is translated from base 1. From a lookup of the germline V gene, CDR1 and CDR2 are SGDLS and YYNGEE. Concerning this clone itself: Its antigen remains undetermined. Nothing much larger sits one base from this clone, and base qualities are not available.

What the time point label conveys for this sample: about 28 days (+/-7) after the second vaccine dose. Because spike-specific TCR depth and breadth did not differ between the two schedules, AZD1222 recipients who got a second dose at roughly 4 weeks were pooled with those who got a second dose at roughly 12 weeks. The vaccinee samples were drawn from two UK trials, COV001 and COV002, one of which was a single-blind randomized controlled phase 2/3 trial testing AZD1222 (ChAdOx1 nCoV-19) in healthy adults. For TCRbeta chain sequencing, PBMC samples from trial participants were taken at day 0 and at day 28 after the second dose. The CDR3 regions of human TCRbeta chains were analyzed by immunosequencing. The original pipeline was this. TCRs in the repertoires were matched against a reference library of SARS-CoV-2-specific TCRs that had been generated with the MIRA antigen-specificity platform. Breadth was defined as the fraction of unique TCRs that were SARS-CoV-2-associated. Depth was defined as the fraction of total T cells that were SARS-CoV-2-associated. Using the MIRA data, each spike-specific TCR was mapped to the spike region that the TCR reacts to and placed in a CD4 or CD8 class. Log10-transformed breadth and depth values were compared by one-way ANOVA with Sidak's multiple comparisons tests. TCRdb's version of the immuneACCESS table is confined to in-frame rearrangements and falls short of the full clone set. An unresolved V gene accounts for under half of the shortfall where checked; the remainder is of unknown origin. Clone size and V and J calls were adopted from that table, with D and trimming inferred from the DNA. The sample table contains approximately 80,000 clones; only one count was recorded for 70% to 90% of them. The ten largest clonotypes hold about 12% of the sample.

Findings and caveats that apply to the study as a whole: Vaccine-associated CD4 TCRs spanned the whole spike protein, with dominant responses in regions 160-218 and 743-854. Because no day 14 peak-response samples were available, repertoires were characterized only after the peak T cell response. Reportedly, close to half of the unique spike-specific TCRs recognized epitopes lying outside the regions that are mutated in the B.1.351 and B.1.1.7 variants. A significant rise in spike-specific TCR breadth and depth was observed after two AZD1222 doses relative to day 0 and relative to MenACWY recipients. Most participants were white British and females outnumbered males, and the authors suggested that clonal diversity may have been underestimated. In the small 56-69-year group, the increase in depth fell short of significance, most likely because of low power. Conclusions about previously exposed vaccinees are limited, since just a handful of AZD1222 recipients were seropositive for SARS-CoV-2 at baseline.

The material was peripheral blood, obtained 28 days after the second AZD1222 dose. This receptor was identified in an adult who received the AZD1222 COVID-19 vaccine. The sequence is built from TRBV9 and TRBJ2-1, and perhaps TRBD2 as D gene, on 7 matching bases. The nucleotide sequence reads TGTGCCAGCAACAAAGGGGGGGTTGTGACCACCTCGCAGTTCTTC. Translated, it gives CASNKGGVVTTSQFF.